Below are 10 T cell receptor beta chains sequenced from a single sample in a study of blood T cell repertoires in COVID-19. Sequenced by immunoSEQ multiplex PCR; TCRdb stores in-frame clones only, minus some. The table lists about 100,000 clones, about 90% of them singletons. The sequenced sample was peripheral blood. The receptor source for this set is a young man in a cohort sampled during active COVID-19.

J is TRBJ2-5 and V is TRBV29-1; D may be TRBD1 (6 bases). Germline CDR1 SQVTM, CDR2 ANQGSEA. The V end lost 8 bases, the J end lost 3 bases, and 16 bases lay between the germline ends. The CDR3 has 13 amino acids. CDR3 region: CSTRQVLKETQYF. The CDR3 DNA reads TGCAGCACAAGACAGGTTCTTAAAGAGACCCAGTACTTC.

The rearrangement uses TRBV30 and TRBJ2-1; 8 nucleotides line up with TRBD2. CDR1 is GTSNPN, CDR2 SVGIG, per germline (reference sequence). This CDR3 comprises 15 residues. V shed 5 bases, J shed 3 bases, and the junction held 9 bases outside the gene matches. The CDR3 reads CAWGLAGTVYNEQFF. CDR3 in DNA: TGTGCCTGGGGGCTAGCGGGCACTGTCTACAATGAGCAGTTCTTC.

V gene TRBV7-9 combines with J gene TRBJ1-4; TRBD1 matches 7 bases. The CDR3 is 15 residues long. Germline V gene sequence: CDR1 SEHNR, CDR2 FQNEAQ (reference sequence). V was clipped by 3 bases and J by 11 bases; unmatched bases: 12. In DNA form, the CDR3 reads TGTGCCAGCAGCTTGAACCAGGGGTCGGGACAGAAACTGTTTTTT. Its translation: CASSLNQGSGQKLFF.

The genes are TRBV3-1 (or the pseudogene TRBV3-2) and TRBJ2-1; 13 bases map to TRBD2. The CDR3 sequence is 16 residues long. Germline V gene lookup returns CDR1 LGHDT and CDR2 YNNKEL (reference sequence). The junction had 8 bases not matched to a gene; V was cut back by 5 bases and J by 7 bases. CDR3 sequence (DNA): TGTGCCAGCAGCTCGGGGGGGACTAGCGGGGAAAATGAGCAGTTCTTC. Translated, it gives CASSSGGTSGENEQFF.

The rearrangement uses TRBV7-6 and TRBJ2-1; the match to TRBD1 covers 8 bases. The CDR3 loop spans 18 amino acids. Germline-derived CDR1 and CDR2 are SGHVS and FNYEAQ. Trimming removed 2 bases from V and 8 bases from J; junction bases left unmatched: 17. The CDR3 region has the DNA TGTGCCAGCAGCTTAATTGGAGGCTCAAGAGCGACAGGGGATGAGCAGTTCTTC. It specifies CASSLIGGSRATGDEQFF.

This clone was seen more than once but under ten times. The chain carries TRBV4-2 and TRBJ2-7, with TRBD1 matching over 9 bases. The CDR3 runs 17 residues. Germline V gene data show CDR1 as LGHNA and CDR2 as YNFKEQ. V lost 0 bases to trimming and J lost 3 bases; unmatched junction nucleotides: 9. CDR3 residues: CASSQDGPGQGHYEQYF. CDR3 DNA: TGTGCCAGCAGCCAAGATGGGCCGGGACAGGGACACTACGAGCAGTACTTC.

A single count supports this clone. The chain employs TRBV5-6 and TRBJ1-6; 10 bases match TRBD1. The junction had 13 bases not matched to a gene; V was cut back by 4 bases and J by 9 bases. Germline assignment: CDR1 SGHDT and CDR2 YYEEEE. The CDR3 covers 17 residues. CDR3 loop: CASSTLQAGTGVSPLHF. For the CDR3, the DNA is TGTGCCAGCAGCACCCTCCAAGCCGGGACAGGGGTTTCACCCCTCCACTTT. The whole variable domain, filled in from reference TRBV5-6 and TRBJ1-6, reads DAGVTQSPTHLIKTRGQQVTLRCSPKSGHDTVSWYQQALGQGPQFIFQYYEEEERQRGNFPDRFSGHQFPNYSSELNVNALLLGDSALYLCASSTLQAGTGVSPLHFGNGTRLTVT.

The table lists this clone with a count of one. The CDR3 sequence: CATSDTRTGRTDTQYF. Written as DNA, the CDR3 is TGTGCCACCAGTGACACCCGGACAGGGCGCACAGATACGCAGTATTTT. The rearrangement links TRBV24-1 to TRBJ2-3; the match to TRBD1 covers 8 bases. CDR1 KGHDR and CDR2 SFDVKD come from the germline V gene. The V gene end was trimmed by 4 bases and the J gene end by 1 base; junction bases not matched to a gene: 6. The CDR3 spans 16 residues.

The V gene is TRBV30, the J gene TRBJ1-4; D ambiguous. V was pared by 3 bases and J by 4 bases, with 12 bases between. The germline V gene encodes CDR1 GTSNPN and CDR2 SVGIG (reference sequence). The CDR3 runs 14 residues. This CDR3 is CAWRRRSYNEKLFF. CDR3 nucleotides: TGTGCCTGGAGGCGGCGCTCCTATAATGAAAAACTGTTTTTT.

The V call is TRBV3-1 (or the pseudogene TRBV3-2), the J call TRBJ2-7, with a weak D call TRBD1 (6 bases). V gave up 0 bases and J gave up 3 bases, with 15 bases separating them. The CDR3 totals 16 residues. CDR1 is LGHDT, CDR2 YNNKEL, per germline (reference sequence). The CDR3 sequence: CASSQDVTPQGYEQYF. DNA for the CDR3: TGTGCCAGCAGCCAAGATGTTACGCCACAGGGCTACGAGCAGTACTTC.